This entry lists 26 T cell receptor beta chains sequenced from one sample in a study of PD-1 blockade in classical Hodgkin lymphoma. The time point denotes: cycle 4 day 1 (C4D1), after more than five weeks of nivolumab. Exposure to brentuximab vedotin varied, and each patient had relapsed following autologous stem cell transplantation. The method was immunoSEQ multiplex PCR; TCRdb's version includes in-frame clones alone and lacks a portion of them. The sample includes about 28,000 clones, just under 80% of them seen just once. Sample: peripheral blood mononuclear cells (PBMCs), taken before the fourth cycle of nivolumab. All receptors come from a human donor with classical Hodgkin lymphoma.

The CDR3 loop is CASSRPGLADLREETQYF. The CDR3 DNA sequence: TGTGCCAGCTCACGGCCGGGACTAGCGGATCTGCGGGAAGAGACCCAGTACTTC. V usage is TRBV18 and J usage is TRBJ2-5; 11 nucleotides line up with TRBD2. The V gene's germline CDR1 is KGHSH and CDR2 LQKENI. V dropped 4 bases and J dropped 3; count of bases not matched to a gene: 13. CDR3 length equals 18 residues.

The table lists this clone with a count of one. The rearrangement links TRBV18 to TRBJ1-1, with TRBD1 matching 9 bases. V dropped 3 bases and J dropped 7; count of bases not matched to a gene: 15. Germline CDR1 KGHSH, CDR2 LQKENI. The CDR3 has 17 residues. This CDR3 is CASSPTSQGAGEGEAFF. DNA of the CDR3: TGTGCCAGCTCACCCACGTCACAGGGGGCGGGTGAGGGTGAAGCTTTCTTT.

This clone was detected a few times. The chain has TRBV6-6 and TRBJ2-2, with 9 bases matching TRBD1. This CDR3 region has 15 residues. Germline V gene data show CDR1 as MNHNY and CDR2 as SVGAGI (reference sequence). With V trimmed by 5 bases and J by 6 bases, 7 bases remained unmatched. CDR3 loop: CASSLGQGVAGELFF. DNA for the CDR3: TGTGCCAGCAGTCTGGGACAGGGAGTCGCCGGGGAGCTGTTTTTT.

This clone was seen just once. The CDR3 loop reads CASSLRPDAGHPSYEQYF. The CDR3 region has the DNA TGTGCCAGCAGTTTAAGACCAGATGCCGGGCACCCATCCTACGAGCAGTACTTC. The chain is built from TRBV28 and TRBJ2-7, with D unclear. Trimming stripped 2 bases from V and 1 base from J, with 21 bases between. The CDR3 has 18 amino acids. Germline CDR1 is MDHEN and CDR2 is SYDVKM.

The chain has TRBV7-2 and TRBJ2-5, with a possible D match to TRBD2 (6 bases). The V end was cut by 3 bases, the J end by 5 bases, with 16 bases between. CDR3 length: 15 residues. The germline gives CDR1 SGHTA, CDR2 FQGNSA. The DNA for the CDR3 is TGTGCCAGCAGCTTTGGAGGGGCCAGGGAGGAGACCCAGTACTTC. Translating gives CASSFGGAREETQYF.

V and J are TRBV15 and TRBJ2-5; D is perhaps TRBD2 (6 bases). Germline-derived CDR1 and CDR2 are LNHNV and YYDKDF (reference sequence). The CDR3 loop spans 17 amino acids. The V end lost 0 bases, the J end lost 7 bases, and 21 bases lay between the germline ends. In DNA, the CDR3 is TGTGCCACCAGCAGAGATCAATCGGGAGACCACTGGGGGACCCAGTACTTC. Translated, it gives CATSRDQSGDHWGTQYF.

This rearrangement joins TRBV6-1 to TRBJ2-1; D is unclear. The germline V gene has CDR1 MNHNS and CDR2 SASEGT. Trimming shortened V by 6 bases and J by 2 bases, and 8 bases separated the two germline ends. The CDR3 is made up of 13 amino acids. Here the CDR3 DNA reads TGTGCCAGCAGCTCGAGTGCCTACAATGAGCAGTTCTTC. Its protein product is CASSSSAYNEQFF.

CDR3 protein: CASSPDSLQITGELFF. CDR3 nucleotide sequence: TGCGCCAGCAGCCCGGACAGTTTGCAGATCACCGGGGAGCTGTTTTTT. The genes are TRBV5-1 and TRBJ2-2; the D gene is possibly TRBD1 (6 bases). This CDR3 spans 16 amino acids. Trimming left V 4 bases short and J 4 bases short, with 17 bases between. Germline assignment: CDR1 SGHRS and CDR2 YFSETQ. Combining the CDR3 with reference TRBV5-1 and TRBJ2-2 gives the whole variable domain KAGVTQTPRYLIKTRGQQVTLSCSPISGHRSVSWYQQTPGQGLQFLFEYFSETQRNKGNFPGRFSGRQFSNSRSEMNVSTLELGDSALYLCASSPDSLQITGELFFGEGSRLTVL.

The chain joins TRBV11-2 to TRBJ1-5; D is uncertain. Deletions cut 1 base from V and 9 bases from J, with 13 bases between. The CDR3 length is 14 residues. Germline V gives CDR1 SGHAT, CDR2 FQNNGV. In nucleotides, the CDR3 is TGTGCCAGCAGCTTAGGGAGTCGCCAAGGGCCCCAGCATTTT. Its translation is CASSLGSRQGPQHF.

This clone has only one observation. The chain links TRBV5-4 to TRBJ2-3, with 9 bases that match TRBD2. This CDR3 comprises 17 residues. Per germline, CDR1 SGHNT and CDR2 YYREEE (reference sequence). Trimming removed 0 bases from V and 4 bases from J; junction bases left unmatched: 9. Here the CDR3 reads CASSLVAGAPGADTQYF. The CDR3 DNA reads as TGTGCCAGCAGCTTGGTAGCGGGAGCGCCTGGGGCAGATACGCAGTATTTT.

The chain couples TRBV18 to TRBJ2-1, with 7 bases matching TRBD1. The CDR3 is made up of 14 amino acids. V gave up 1 base and J gave up 4 bases; unmatched junction bases: 1. CDR1 and CDR2 (germline): KGHSH, LQKENI. For the CDR3, the DNA is TGTGCCAGCTCACCACGACAGGGTTACAATGAGCAGTTCTTC. Translated, it gives CASSPRQGYNEQFF.

J is TRBJ2-3 and V is TRBV29-1, with TRBD2 matching over 11 bases. CDR1 SQVTM and CDR2 ANQGSEA come from the germline V gene. This CDR3 region has 15 residues. Trimming cost V 5 bases and J 2 bases; bases outside gene matches: 6. CDR3 in amino acids: CSVSSTSGITDTQYF. CDR3 in DNA: TGCAGCGTTTCCTCGACTAGCGGGATCACAGATACGCAGTATTTT.

By share, this clone counts as hyperexpanded. The J gene is TRBJ2-2, the V gene TRBV21-1. TRBV21-1 is described as a pseudogene. CDR3 size: 18 residues. The CDR3 region is CASSKVGKLSANTGELFF. The CDR3 region has the DNA TGTGCCAGCAGCAAAGTGGGGAAACTTTCCGCGAACACCGGGGAGCTGTTTTTT.

The chain recombines TRBV6-5 with TRBJ1-1; 8 positions agree with TRBD1. The CDR3 has 16 amino acids. V lost 0 bases to trimming and J lost 3 bases; unmatched junction nucleotides: 6. CDR1 is MNHEY, CDR2 SVGAGI, per germline. Here the CDR3 DNA reads TGTGCCAGCAGTTACTCGTTCAGGGGGCTAGACACTGAAGCTTTCTTT. Translating gives CASSYSFRGLDTEAFF.

The V call is TRBV6-6, the J call TRBJ1-1; D remains ambiguous. Germline-derived CDR1 and CDR2 are MNHNY and SVGAGI (reference sequence). V was pared by 3 bases and J by 6 bases, with 11 bases between. The CDR3 contains 13 residues. CDR3: CASSYPPVPEAFF. The CDR3 bases are TGTGCCAGCAGTTATCCTCCCGTACCTGAAGCTTTCTTT.

V usage is TRBV6-1 and J usage is TRBJ1-2; possibly TRBD1 for D (6 bases). V lost 3 bases and J lost 4, with 9 bases in between. The CDR3 sequence is 13 residues long. CDR1 and CDR2 (germline): MNHNS, SASEGT. In DNA, the CDR3 is TGTGCCAGCAGTGACAGGGGAACCTATGGCTACACCTTC. Amino acid sequence: CASSDRGTYGYTF.

The chain has TRBV30 and TRBJ2-3; D gene unclear. This CDR3 is built from 13 residues. Trimming left V 2 bases short and J 6 bases short, with 12 bases between. From germline, CDR1 is GTSNPN and CDR2 SVGIG (reference sequence). The CDR3 sequence is CAWSPHVPDTQYF. In nucleotides, the CDR3 is TGTGCCTGGAGTCCCCATGTACCGGATACGCAGTATTTT.

The CDR3 bases are TGTGCCAGCAGCCAAGAGGGAAGAGAGACCCAGTACTTC. This translates into CASSQEGRETQYF. The gene calls are TRBV4-2 and TRBJ2-5, with D hard to call. Trimming stripped 0 bases from V and 4 bases from J, with 6 bases between. Germline V lookup: CDR1 LGHNA, CDR2 YNFKEQ. CDR3 length equals 13 residues.

The rearrangement links TRBV18 to TRBJ2-3; D gene ambiguous. Looked up from germline, CDR1 is KGHSH and CDR2 is LQKENI. Deletions cut 4 bases from V and 2 bases from J, with 10 bases between. The length of the CDR3 is 14 residues. Here the CDR3 reads CASSQRLDTDTQYF. CDR3 in DNA: TGTGCCAGCTCACAAAGACTCGACACAGATACGCAGTATTTT.

CDR3 coding DNA: TGCGCCAGCAGCATTAGGGGGAGGGGCTATGGCTACACCTTC. Its protein product is CASSIRGRGYGYTF. This rearrangement joins TRBV5-1 to TRBJ1-2, with D perhaps TRBD1 (6 bases). Germline CDR1 reads SGHRS; CDR2 reads YFSETQ. This CDR3 contains 14 residues. Trimming took off 4 bases at V and 4 bases at J, with 14 bases between the two ends.

The rearrangement joins TRBV7-9 to TRBJ2-3, with TRBD2 matching over 9 bases. Trimming took 2 bases from V and 0 from J; bases not matched to a gene: 0. The CDR3 covers 15 residues. Germline lookup yields CDR1 SEHNR and CDR2 FQNEAQ (reference sequence). The CDR3 sequence is CASSLTSGSTDTQYF. The CDR3 nucleotides read TGTGCCAGCAGCTTAACTAGCGGGAGCACAGATACGCAGTATTTT.

The J gene is TRBJ2-7, the V gene TRBV5-1; 8 bases fit TRBD1. Germline CDR1 and CDR2: SGHRS and YFSETQ. This CDR3 spans 12 amino acids. The ends lost 4 bases at V and 7 bases at J; junction bases unmatched: 4. CDR3 in amino acids: CASSQGAWEQYF. CDR3 nucleotides: TGCGCCAGCAGCCAGGGGGCGTGGGAGCAGTACTTC.

CDR3 in DNA: TGCGCCAGCAGGGGTAGCGGGAACTACAATGAGCAGTTCTTC. Translating it yields CASRGSGNYNEQFF. The chain links TRBV10-2 to TRBJ2-1; 8 bases match TRBD2. The CDR3 runs to 14 residues. CDR1 and CDR2 (germline): WSHSY, SAAADI. V was clipped by 6 bases and J by 3 bases; unmatched bases: 4.

Comments on this clone: This same CDR3 is encoded by further DNA sequences in the sample. The chain joins TRBV21-1 to TRBJ2-5; TRBD2, the table's D call, lacks a check against the DNA. TRBV21-1 is noted as a pseudogene. There are 17 residues in the CDR3. In DNA form, the CDR3 reads TGTGCCAGCAGCAAGGGGCGGTCGGGGAGGTGGGTAAAGACCCAGTACTTC. It translates to CASSKGRSGRWVKTQYF.

This chain connects TRBV18 to TRBJ1-3; D uncertain. Between the trimmed V and J ends, which lost 0 bases and 4 bases, there was a span of 10 bases. Per germline, CDR1 KGHSH and CDR2 LQKENI. The CDR3 loop spans 15 amino acids. The CDR3 is CASSPPTGIGNTIYF. The CDR3 DNA reads as TGTGCCAGCTCACCACCGACCGGGATAGGAAACACCATATATTTT.

V gene TRBV6-6 combines with J gene TRBJ2-7; D gene uncertain. V gave up 0 bases and J gave up 3 bases, with 9 bases separating them. CDR3 length: 14 residues. CDR1 is MNHNY, CDR2 SVGAGI, per germline (reference sequence). The DNA for the CDR3 is TGTGCCAGCAGTTACTCGTCGGCGGACTACGAGCAGTACTTC. Translated, it gives CASSYSSADYEQYF.